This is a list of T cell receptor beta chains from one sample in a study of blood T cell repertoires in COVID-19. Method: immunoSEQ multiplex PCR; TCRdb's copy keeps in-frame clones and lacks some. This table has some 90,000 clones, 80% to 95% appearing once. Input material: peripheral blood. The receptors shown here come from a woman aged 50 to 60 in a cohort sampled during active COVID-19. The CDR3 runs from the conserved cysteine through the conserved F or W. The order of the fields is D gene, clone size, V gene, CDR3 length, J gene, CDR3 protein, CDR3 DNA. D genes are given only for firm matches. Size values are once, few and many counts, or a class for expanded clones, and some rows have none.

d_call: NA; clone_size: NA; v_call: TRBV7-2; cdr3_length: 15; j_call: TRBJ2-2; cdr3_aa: CASSTSMVEAGELFF; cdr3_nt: TGTGCCAGCAGCACTTCTATGGTTGAGGCCGGGGAGCTGTTTTTT
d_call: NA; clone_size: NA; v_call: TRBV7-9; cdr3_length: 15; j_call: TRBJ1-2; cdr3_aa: CASSLRRAGFYGYTF; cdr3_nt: TGTGCCAGCAGCTTACGAAGGGCGGGGTTCTATGGCTACACCTTC
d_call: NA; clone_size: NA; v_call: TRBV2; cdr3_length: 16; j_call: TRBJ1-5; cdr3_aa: CASSEARGYSNQPQHF; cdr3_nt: TGTGCCAGCAGTGAAGCGCGGGGTTACAGCAATCAGCCCCAGCATTTT
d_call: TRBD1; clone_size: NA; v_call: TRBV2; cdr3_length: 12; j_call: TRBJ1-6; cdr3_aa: CASRDSNSPLHF; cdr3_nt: TGTGCCAGCCGGGACAGTAATTCACCCCTCCACTTT
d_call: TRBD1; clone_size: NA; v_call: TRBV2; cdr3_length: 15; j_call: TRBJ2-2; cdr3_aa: CASGRGQGNTGELFF; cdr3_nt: TGTGCCAGCGGACGGGGACAGGGGAACACCGGGGAGCTGTTTTTT
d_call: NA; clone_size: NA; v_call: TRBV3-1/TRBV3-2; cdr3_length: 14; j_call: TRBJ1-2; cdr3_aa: CASSQDAGIYGYTF; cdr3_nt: TGTGCCAGCAGCCAAGACGCAGGAATCTATGGCTACACCTTC
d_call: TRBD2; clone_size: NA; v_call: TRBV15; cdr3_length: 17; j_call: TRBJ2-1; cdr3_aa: CATSSGLASKVGNEQFF; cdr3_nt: TGTGCCACCAGCAGCGGACTAGCCTCAAAGGTTGGCAATGAGCAGTTCTTC
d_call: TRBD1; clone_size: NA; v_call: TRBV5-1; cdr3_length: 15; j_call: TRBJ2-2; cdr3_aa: CASSIDAGGPGELFF; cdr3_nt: TGCGCCAGCAGCATAGACGCAGGGGGCCCCGGGGAGCTGTTTTTT
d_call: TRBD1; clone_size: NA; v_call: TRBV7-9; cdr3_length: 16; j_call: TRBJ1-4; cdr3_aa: CASSTGQAGSNEKLFF; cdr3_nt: TGTGCCAGCAGCACCGGACAGGCCGGCAGTAATGAAAAACTGTTTTTT
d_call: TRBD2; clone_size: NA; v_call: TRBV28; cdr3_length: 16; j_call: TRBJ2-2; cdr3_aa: CASITAGLANTGELFF; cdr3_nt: TGTGCCAGCATCACCGCGGGACTAGCGAACACCGGGGAGCTGTTTTTT
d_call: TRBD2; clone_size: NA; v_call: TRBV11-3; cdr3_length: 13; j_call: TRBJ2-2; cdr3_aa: CASTGLVTGELFF; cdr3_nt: TGTGCCAGCACCGGACTAGTGACCGGGGAGCTGTTTTTT
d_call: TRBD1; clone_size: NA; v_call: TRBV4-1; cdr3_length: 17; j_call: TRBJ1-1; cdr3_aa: CASSYGQGMWVNTEAFF; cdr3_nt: TGCGCCAGCAGCTACGGACAGGGGATGTGGGTGAATACTGAAGCTTTCTTT
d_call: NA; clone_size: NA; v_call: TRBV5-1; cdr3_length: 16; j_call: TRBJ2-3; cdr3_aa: CASSLANLASTDTQYF; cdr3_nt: TGCGCCAGCAGCTTGGCTAACCTAGCGAGCACAGATACGCAGTATTTT
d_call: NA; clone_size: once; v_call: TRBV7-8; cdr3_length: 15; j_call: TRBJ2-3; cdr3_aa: CASSLRGGGTDTQYF; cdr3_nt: TGTGCCAGCAGCTTAAGGGGTGGGGGCACAGATACGCAGTATTTT
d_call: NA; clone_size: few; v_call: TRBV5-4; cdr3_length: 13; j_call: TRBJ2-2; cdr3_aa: CASSTTGWRELFF; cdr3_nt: TGTGCCAGCAGCACCACAGGGTGGCGGGAGCTGTTTTTT
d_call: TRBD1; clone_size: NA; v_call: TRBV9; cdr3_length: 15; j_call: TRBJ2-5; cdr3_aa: CASSVAGTGQETQYF; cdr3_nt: TGTGCCAGCAGCGTAGCCGGGACAGGGCAAGAGACCCAGTACTTC